This T cell receptor (beta chain) was recorded in a study of shared clonotypes between healthy human individuals. Study-level findings and limits: Sampling covered nothing but blood. Tissue TCR repertoires likely differ from those found in blood.

Samples underwent the assay at deep level. TCRdb's copy holds only in-frame clones and misses some; the assay was immunoSEQ multiplex PCR. In the table there are roughly 1,100,000 clones, about 80% of which are singletons. This clone came up once. Its antigen remains unknown. Germline CDR1 LNHNV, CDR2 YYDKDF (reference sequence). The V end was cut by 3 bases, the J end by 0 bases, with 9 bases between. The CDR3 is 14 amino acids. Healthy and HIV-negative, the adult donors had no recent acute infections or vaccinations. The sequence was collected from a man between 18 and 29 years old in good health. The V and J genes are TRBV15 and TRBJ2-7; D remains ambiguous. Sequencing used memory CD4+ T cells sorted from blood. The subset is: CD45RA-negative fraction. The CDR3 reads CATSRGVHSYEQYF. CDR3 DNA: TGTGCCACCAGCAGGGGCGTTCACTCCTACGAGCAGTACTTC.